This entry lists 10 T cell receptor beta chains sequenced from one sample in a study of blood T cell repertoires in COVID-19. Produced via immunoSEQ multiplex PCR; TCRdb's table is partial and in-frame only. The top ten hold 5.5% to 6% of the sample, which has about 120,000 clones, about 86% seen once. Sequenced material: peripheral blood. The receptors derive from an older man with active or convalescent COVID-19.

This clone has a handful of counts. This chain's CDR3 is CASSLPGDQGNTIYF. The CDR3 bases are TGTGCCAGCAGTTTGCCAGGGGATCAGGGAAACACCATATATTTT. This chain uses TRBV28 with TRBJ1-3; possible D gene TRBD1, 6 bases. V was pared by 3 bases and J by 4 bases, with 13 bases between. The CDR3 loop spans 15 amino acids. CDR1 MDHEN and CDR2 SYDVKM come from the germline V gene.

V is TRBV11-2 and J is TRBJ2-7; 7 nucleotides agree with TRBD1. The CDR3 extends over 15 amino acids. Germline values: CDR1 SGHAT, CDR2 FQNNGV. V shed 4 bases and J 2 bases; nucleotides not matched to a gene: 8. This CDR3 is CASSSPTGSPYEQYF. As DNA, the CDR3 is TGTGCCAGCAGCTCACCGACAGGGTCTCCCTACGAGCAGTACTTC. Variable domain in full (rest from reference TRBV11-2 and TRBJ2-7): EAGVAQSPRYKIIEKRQSVAFWCNPISGHATLYWYQQILGQGPKLLIQFQNNGVVDDSQLPKDRFSAERLKGVDSTLKIQPAKLEDSAVYLCASSSPTGSPYEQYFGPGTRLTVT.

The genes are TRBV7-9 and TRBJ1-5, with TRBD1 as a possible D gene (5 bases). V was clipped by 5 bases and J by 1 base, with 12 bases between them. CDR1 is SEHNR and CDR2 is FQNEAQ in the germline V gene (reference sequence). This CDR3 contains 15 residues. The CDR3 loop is CASSPGGVSNQPQHF. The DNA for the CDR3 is TGTGCCAGCAGCCCCGGGGGGGTGAGCAATCAGCCCCAGCATTTT.

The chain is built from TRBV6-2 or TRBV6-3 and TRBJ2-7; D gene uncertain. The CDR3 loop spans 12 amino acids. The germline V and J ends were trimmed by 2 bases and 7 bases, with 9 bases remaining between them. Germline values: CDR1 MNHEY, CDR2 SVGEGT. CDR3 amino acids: CASSYGRTEQYF. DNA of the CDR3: TGTGCCAGCAGTTACGGCAGAACAGAGCAGTACTTC.

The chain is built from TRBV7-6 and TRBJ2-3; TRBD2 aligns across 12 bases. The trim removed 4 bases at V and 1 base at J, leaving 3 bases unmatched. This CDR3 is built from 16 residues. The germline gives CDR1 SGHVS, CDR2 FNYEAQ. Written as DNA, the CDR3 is TGTGCCAGCAGCTCCACTAGCGGGGGGCGCACAGATACGCAGTATTTT. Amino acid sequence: CASSSTSGGRTDTQYF.

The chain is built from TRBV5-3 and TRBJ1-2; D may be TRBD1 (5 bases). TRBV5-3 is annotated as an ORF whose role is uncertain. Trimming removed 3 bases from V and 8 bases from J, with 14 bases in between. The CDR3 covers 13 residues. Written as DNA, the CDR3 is TGTGCCAGAAGCTCGCCGGGACTCTGGGGCTACACCTTC. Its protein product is CARSSPGLWGYTF.

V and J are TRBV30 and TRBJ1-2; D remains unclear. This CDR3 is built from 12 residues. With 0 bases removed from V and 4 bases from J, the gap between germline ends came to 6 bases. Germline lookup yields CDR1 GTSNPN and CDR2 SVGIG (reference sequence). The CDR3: CAWSVLFYGYTF. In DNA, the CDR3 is TGTGCCTGGAGTGTACTATTCTATGGCTACACCTTC.

The CDR3, as DNA: TGTGCCAGCAGCGGACCGAGCGGGGGGTTAGATGAGCAGTTCTTC. It codes for CASSGPSGGLDEQFF. The chain carries TRBV9 and TRBJ2-1; 9 bases agree with TRBD2. V lost 3 bases and J lost 8; bases outside the gene matches: 9. CDR1 is SGDLS and CDR2 is YYNGEE in the germline V gene. The CDR3 covers 15 residues. Looking up the rest from reference TRBV9 and TRBJ2-1 gives the full variable domain: DSGVTQTPKHLITATGQRVTLRCSPRSGDLSVYWYQQSLDQGLQFLIQYYNGEERAKGNILERFSAQQFPDLHSELNLSSLELGDSALYFCASSGPSGGLDEQFFGPGTRLTVL.

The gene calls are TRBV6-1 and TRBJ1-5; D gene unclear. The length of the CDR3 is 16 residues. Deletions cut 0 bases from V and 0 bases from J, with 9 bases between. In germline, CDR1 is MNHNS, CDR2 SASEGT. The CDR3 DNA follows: TGTGCCAGCAGTGAAGCCTCCAGATATAGCAATCAGCCCCAGCATTTT. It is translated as CASSEASRYSNQPQHF.

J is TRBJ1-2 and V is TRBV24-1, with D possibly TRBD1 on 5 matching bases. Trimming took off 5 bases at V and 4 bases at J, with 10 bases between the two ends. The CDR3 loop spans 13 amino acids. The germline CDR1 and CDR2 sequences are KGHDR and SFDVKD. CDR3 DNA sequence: TGTGCCACCAGTGGACCCGGGGGCTATGGCTACACCTTC. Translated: CATSGPGGYGYTF.